The clone carrying this TCR beta chain has just one count. Its specificity is unknown. Original processing methods: In the immunoSEQ data, sequences were junction-only and lacked quality scores, so filtering differed. Some clones are missing from TCRdb's copy, which holds only in-frame ones; the method was immunoSEQ multiplex PCR. V and J calls plus clone size are reproduced from that table; the DNA served to infer D and trimming. The sample yields roughly 2.5 million clones, roughly nine tenths seen once. CD45RA+ naive and CD45RA-negative memory subsets were separated from CD4+ cells. This CDR3 is built from 15 residues. Germline CDR1 reads SGHRS; CDR2 reads YFSETQ. V shed 5 bases, J shed 2 bases, and the junction held 7 bases outside the gene matches. The sample comes from a study of shared clonotypes between healthy human individuals. Points from the study as a whole: Only blood underwent sampling, and tissue repertoires likely differ. Unshared clonotypes carried lower generation probabilities than those common to all four donors.

The TCR originated in a man younger than 35 in good health. The sequenced sample was naive CD4+ T cells sorted from blood. The subset: CD45RA+ positively selected. The rearrangement uses TRBV5-1 and TRBJ2-5, with 9 bases that match TRBD1. This CDR3 reads CASSYSGTGQETQYF. The DNA of the CDR3 is TGCGCCAGCAGTTACTCCGGGACAGGGCAAGAGACCCAGTACTTC.